These T cell receptor beta chains were read from a single sample in a study of tumour-infiltrating T cells in Burkitt lymphoma. The assay was immunoSEQ multiplex PCR, and TCRdb's table has in-frame clones only and misses some. The sample carries approximately 46,000 clones, 31% recorded once. Sequencing was performed on tumor tissue. These receptors were taken from a human donor with Burkitt lymphoma. The CDR3 runs from the conserved cysteine through the conserved F or W. D genes are given only for firm matches. Some rows have no size entry. The others give once, few or many, or a class for an expanded clone.

D,J,V,size,DNA,CDR3
.,TRBJ1-1,TRBV25-1,.,TGTGCCAGCAGTGCAAACTCAGGGTTGGCTTTCTTT,CASSANSGLAFF
TRBD2,TRBJ2-3,TRBV10-3,.,TGTGCCATCAACATGGGCGGGGGGCCGAGCACAGATACGCAGTATTTT,CAINMGGGPSTDTQYF
TRBD2,TRBJ2-3,TRBV5-8,.,TGTGCCAGCAGCTTGAAAAGCGGGGGCACAGATACGCAGTATTTT,CASSLKSGGTDTQYF
TRBD2,TRBJ2-5,TRBV7-2,few,TGTGCCAGCAGCTTAGCCCCGGGACTAGAAGAGACCCAGTACTTC,CASSLAPGLEETQYF
TRBD2,TRBJ2-2,TRBV5-6,few,TGTGCCAGCAGCCCAGCGTCCGGGACTAGACCCACCGGGGAGCTGTTTTTT,CASSPASGTRPTGELFF
TRBD2,TRBJ2-3,TRBV7-9,.,TGTGCCAGCAGCCCGCCCCTAGGGAGGGCAGATACGCAGTATTTT,CASSPPLGRADTQYF
TRBD2,TRBJ2-3,TRBV2,.,TGTGCCAGCAGAGTTAGCGGGGGCAGGGTTGATACGCAGTATTTT,CASRVSGGRVDTQYF
.,TRBJ1-6,TRBV6-6,.,TGTGCCAGCAGCCCTCACACTAATTCACCCCTCCACTTT,CASSPHTNSPLHF
TRBD1,TRBJ1-1,TRBV5-1,.,TGCGCCAGCAGCTCCGGAGGACAGGACGTGAACACTGAAGCTTTCTTT,CASSSGGQDVNTEAFF
TRBD1,TRBJ1-6,TRBV28,.,TGTGCCAGCAGTCCCCGGACAGGATTGGCACCCCTCCACTTT,CASSPRTGLAPLHF
.,TRBJ2-7,TRBV9,few,TGTGCCAGCAGCGTACAGATATTTACCTACGAGCAGTACTTC,CASSVQIFTYEQYF
.,TRBJ1-1,TRBV18,few,TGTGCCAGCTCACCAAGGAGTATGGACACTGAAGCTTTCTTT,CASSPRSMDTEAFF
TRBD1,TRBJ2-2,TRBV5-4,.,TGTGCCAGCAGTTCTCCGGGACAGGGCCCCACCGGGGAGCTGTTTTTT,CASSSPGQGPTGELFF
.,TRBJ1-1,TRBV7-2,few,TGTGCCAGCAGTTGGGGGGCCTCGCGGGAAGCTTTCTTT,CASSWGASREAFF
.,TRBJ2-5,TRBV14,.,TGTGCCAGCAGCCAATACCGACAAGAGACCCAGTACTTC,CASSQYRQETQYF
TRBD1,TRBJ2-2,TRBV13,few,TGTGCCAGCAGCCTCGACAGGGCCGGGGAGCTGTTTTTT,CASSLDRAGELFF
.,TRBJ1-1,TRBV14,.,TGTGCCAGCAGCCAAGGGGGCAGGGGTAAAGCTTTCTTT,CASSQGGRGKAFF
TRBD1,TRBJ1-3,TRBV5-1,once,TGCGCCAGCAGCGTTCAGGGGGATGGAAACACCATATATTTT,CASSVQGDGNTIYF
.,TRBJ1-4,TRBV4-2,.,TGTGCCAGCAACCGACCGGAGGGTAATGAAAAACTGTTTTTT,CASNRPEGNEKLFF
.,TRBJ1-4,TRBV13,few,TGTGCCAGCAGCTCCAGGGGCCGCCAGAGAGAAAAACTGTTTTTT,CASSSRGRQREKLFF
.,TRBJ1-2,TRBV28,.,TGTGCCAGCCGACAGGACAACTATGGCTACACCTTC,CASRQDNYGYTF
.,TRBJ1-2,TRBV21-1,.,TGTGCCAGCAGCAAAGTTGACCTCCATGGCTACACCTTC,CASSKVDLHGYTF
TRBD2,TRBJ2-1,TRBV6-6,.,TGTGCCAGCAGTCCGGTAGCGGGATCCTACAATGAGCAGTTCTTC,CASSPVAGSYNEQFF
TRBD1,TRBJ1-5,TRBV6-5,few,TGTGCCAGCAGGTCCGGGACAGTGAATCAGCCCCAGCATTTT,CASRSGTVNQPQHF
.,TRBJ2-3,TRBV5-4,.,TGTGCCAGCAGCTTGGCAGGGGGGGCGCAGTATTTT,CASSLAGGAQYF
.,TRBJ1-3,TRBV6-5,few,TGTGCCAGCAGTCCCCGCCGGGACTCTGGAAACACCATATATTTT,CASSPRRDSGNTIYF
TRBD1,TRBJ2-5,TRBV5-6,few,TGTGCCAGCAGCGCGTACTCCGGGACAGGGGGACACAAAGAGACCCAGTACTTC,CASSAYSGTGGHKETQYF
.,TRBJ1-1,TRBV10-3,few,TGTGCCATCAGTACGAGTGCTCTCATGAACACTGAAGCTTTCTTT,CAISTSALMNTEAFF
.,TRBJ1-3,TRBV5-4,few,TGTGCCAGCAGCTTGGAGGGGTGGGCAGGAAACACCATATATTTT,CASSLEGWAGNTIYF
TRBD1,TRBJ2-3,TRBV4-3,.,TGCGCCAGCAGCCAGGGTACCGGGACAGTTAGCACAGATACGCAGTATTTT,CASSQGTGTVSTDTQYF
.,TRBJ1-2,TRBV4-2,.,TGTGCCAGCAGCCAAGATGATTCGGGCTATGGCTACACCTTC,CASSQDDSGYGYTF
.,TRBJ2-7,TRBV7-9,.,TGTGCCAGCAGAGACCTCCTAAGGGGCGAGCAGTACTTC,CASRDLLRGEQYF
.,TRBJ1-4,TRBV28,.,TGTGCCAGCAGTTTTTCCCAGGGCGGTGAAAAACTGTTTTTT,CASSFSQGGEKLFF
.,TRBJ1-5,TRBV30,once,TGTGCCTGGAGTCCCCGGGGTAATCAGCCCCAGCATTTT,CAWSPRGNQPQHF
.,TRBJ1-2,TRBV9,.,TGTGCCAGCAGCGTTGGGGAAGGGTTCAACTATGGCTACACCTTC,CASSVGEGFNYGYTF
.,TRBJ2-7,TRBV7-9,.,TGTGCCAGCAGCTTAAGGGGTGTCAGGGGCTCCGAGCAGTACTTC,CASSLRGVRGSEQYF
TRBD1,TRBJ1-2,TRBV5-4,.,TGTGCCAGCAGCTTCAGGGGGAACTATGGCTACACCTTC,CASSFRGNYGYTF
.,TRBJ2-3,TRBV18,.,TGTGCCAGCTCACCAACCGAAATCGCAGATACGCAGTATTTT,CASSPTEIADTQYF
.,TRBJ1-6,TRBV7-2,.,TGTGCCAGCAGCTTAAGAGCAGAAGGTTCACCCCTCCACTTT,CASSLRAEGSPLHF
.,TRBJ2-1,TRBV2,few,TGTGCCAGCAGTGAAGGGGTCTACAATGAGCAGTTCTTC,CASSEGVYNEQFF
.,TRBJ2-1,TRBV7-2,.,TGTGCCAGCAGCTTATCCCCATCCGAGCAGTTCTTC,CASSLSPSEQFF
TRBD1,TRBJ2-5,TRBV4-1,few,TGCGCCAGCAGCCGCACGACAGGGGCCGTTGAGACCCAGTACTTC,CASSRTTGAVETQYF
TRBD2,TRBJ2-5,TRBV5-6,.,TGTGCCAGCAGCTTGAACCTAGCGGGGGTTCGAGAGACCCAGTACTTC,CASSLNLAGVRETQYF
.,TRBJ1-2,TRBV28,.,TGTGCCAGCAGTCACTCAAGCCGGGACATTGGGAGGGCCTATGGCTACACCTTC,CASSHSSRDIGRAYGYTF
.,TRBJ2-2,TRBV9,.,TGTGCCAGCAGCCCGGGCGGCACCGGGGAGCTGTTTTTT,CASSPGGTGELFF
TRBD2,TRBJ2-3,TRBV5-4,.,TGTGCCAGCAGCTCTTTACTAGCGGGGGGTGATACGCAGTATTTT,CASSSLLAGGDTQYF
.,TRBJ2-7,TRBV6-6,few,TGTGCCAGCAGGCCATACCTAGGTATCTACGAGCAGTACTTC,CASRPYLGIYEQYF
.,TRBJ2-7,TRBV4-1,.,TGCGCCAGCAGCCTAAGACGGGGCTACGAGCAGTACTTC,CASSLRRGYEQYF
TRBD1,TRBJ2-7,TRBV7-2,few,TGTGCCAGCAGCTTTAGACAGGGAAGGCACGAGCAGTACTTC,CASSFRQGRHEQYF
TRBD1,TRBJ2-7,TRBV5-5,.,TGTGCCAGCAGCTTGGAATGGGGACAGGGCATAGTCTACGAGCAGTACTTC,CASSLEWGQGIVYEQYF